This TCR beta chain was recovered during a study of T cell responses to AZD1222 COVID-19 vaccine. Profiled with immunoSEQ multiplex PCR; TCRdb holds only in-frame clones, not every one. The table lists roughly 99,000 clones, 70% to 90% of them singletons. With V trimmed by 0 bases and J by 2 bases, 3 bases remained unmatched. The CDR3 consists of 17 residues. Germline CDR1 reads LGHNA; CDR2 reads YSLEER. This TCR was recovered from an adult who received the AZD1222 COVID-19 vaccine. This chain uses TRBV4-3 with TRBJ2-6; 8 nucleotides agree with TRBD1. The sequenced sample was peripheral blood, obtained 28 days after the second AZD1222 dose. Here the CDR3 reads CASSQDYRGAGANVLTF. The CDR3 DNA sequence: TGCGCCAGCAGCCAAGATTACAGGGGGGCTGGGGCCAACGTCCTGACTTTC.